Listed below are T cell receptor beta chains from one sample, sequenced in a study of neoadjuvant anti-PD-1 for oral cavity cancer. The assay was immunoSEQ multiplex PCR, and TCRdb's table has in-frame clones only and misses some. The sample carries 55,000 to 80,000 clones, around four fifths recorded once. The starting material was PBMCs, obtained before nivolumab (anti-PD-1) treatment. The receptors were gathered from a person between 35 and 79 years old with oral cavity squamous cell carcinoma. Each CDR3 is given with its conserved first and last residue. Each record gives: J gene, clone size, D gene, V gene, CDR3 protein, CDR3 DNA. D genes are given only for firm matches. A row's size may be missing; if present it is once, few, many or a size class.

j_gene: TRBJ2-7; abundance: -; d_gene: TRBD1; v_gene: TRBV4-1; CDR3aa: CASSQVGSGGWGEQYF; CDR3nt: TGCGCCAGCAGCCAAGTAGGGTCAGGGGGCTGGGGGGAGCAGTACTTC
j_gene: TRBJ1-5; abundance: -; d_gene: -; v_gene: TRBV4-1; CDR3aa: CASSRRTEISEPQHF; CDR3nt: TGCGCCAGCAGCCGGCGAACAGAAATCTCGGAGCCCCAGCATTTT
j_gene: TRBJ1-2; abundance: -; d_gene: -; v_gene: TRBV6-6; CDR3aa: CASSSTGLIGYTF; CDR3nt: TGTGCCAGCAGTTCCACAGGGTTGATTGGCTACACCTTC
j_gene: TRBJ2-2; abundance: -; d_gene: TRBD1; v_gene: TRBV7-3; CDR3aa: CASSLKGAGTGELFF; CDR3nt: TGTGCCAGCAGCTTAAAGGGGGCTGGCACCGGGGAGCTGTTTTTT
j_gene: TRBJ1-4; abundance: -; d_gene: -; v_gene: TRBV7-9; CDR3aa: CASSLSSDNEKLFF; CDR3nt: TGTGCCAGCAGCTTAAGCAGTGATAATGAAAAACTGTTTTTT
j_gene: TRBJ2-1; abundance: -; d_gene: -; v_gene: TRBV5-1; CDR3aa: CASRSGGGRTSYNEQFF; CDR3nt: TGCGCCAGCAGATCAGGGGGCGGGAGGACCTCCTACAATGAGCAGTTCTTC
j_gene: TRBJ1-5; abundance: -; d_gene: -; v_gene: TRBV18; CDR3aa: CASSPDSYSNQPQHF; CDR3nt: TGTGCCAGCTCACCCGACAGTTATAGCAATCAGCCCCAGCATTTT
j_gene: TRBJ2-1; abundance: -; d_gene: -; v_gene: TRBV2; CDR3aa: CASSGGSSYNEQFF; CDR3nt: TGTGCCAGCAGTGGGGGGAGCTCCTACAATGAGCAGTTCTTC
j_gene: TRBJ1-5; abundance: many; d_gene: -; v_gene: TRBV10-2; CDR3aa: CASGQGTSQPQHF; CDR3nt: TGCGCCAGCGGCCAGGGTACTAGTCAGCCCCAGCATTTT
j_gene: TRBJ2-1; abundance: -; d_gene: TRBD2; v_gene: TRBV19; CDR3aa: CASRTSGRRSYNEQFF; CDR3nt: TGTGCCAGTAGAACTAGCGGGAGGAGGTCCTACAATGAGCAGTTCTTC
j_gene: TRBJ1-2; abundance: once; d_gene: -; v_gene: TRBV13; CDR3aa: CASSLGEGNGYTF; CDR3nt: TGTGCCAGCAGCTTAGGAGAGGGAAATGGCTACACCTTC
j_gene: TRBJ2-1; abundance: -; d_gene: -; v_gene: TRBV4-1; CDR3aa: CASSRLLSSYNEQFF; CDR3nt: TGCGCCAGCAGCCGACTACTTTCCTCCTACAATGAGCAGTTCTTC
j_gene: TRBJ1-2; abundance: few; d_gene: TRBD1; v_gene: TRBV7-3; CDR3aa: CASSKTGTGDYGYTF; CDR3nt: TGTGCCAGCAGCAAAACCGGGACAGGGGATTATGGCTACACCTTC
j_gene: TRBJ2-2; abundance: -; d_gene: -; v_gene: TRBV5-4; CDR3aa: CASSLSRELFF; CDR3nt: TGTGCCAGCAGCTTGTCCAGGGAGCTGTTTTTT
j_gene: TRBJ2-1; abundance: -; d_gene: -; v_gene: TRBV29-1; CDR3aa: CSVGWGYNEQFF; CDR3nt: TGCAGCGTTGGATGGGGTTATAATGAGCAGTTCTTC
j_gene: TRBJ1-1; abundance: -; d_gene: TRBD1; v_gene: TRBV5-1; CDR3aa: CATKAGTANTEAFF; CDR3nt: TGCGCAACAAAGGCCGGGACAGCGAACACTGAAGCTTTCTTT
j_gene: TRBJ1-2; abundance: -; d_gene: TRBD1; v_gene: TRBV5-1; CDR3aa: CASSLVGGQPDLGGYTF; CDR3nt: TGCGCCAGCAGCTTGGTCGGGGGACAGCCGGATTTGGGTGGCTACACCTTC
j_gene: TRBJ2-7; abundance: -; d_gene: -; v_gene: TRBV19; CDR3aa: CASSYSRRGEQYF; CDR3nt: TGTGCCAGTAGCTACTCCCGGAGGGGCGAGCAGTACTTC
j_gene: TRBJ1-4; abundance: -; d_gene: TRBD1; v_gene: TRBV2; CDR3aa: CASSRQGSGEKLFF; CDR3nt: TGTGCCAGCAGTAGACAGGGGTCGGGTGAAAAACTGTTTTTT
j_gene: TRBJ2-3; abundance: -; d_gene: TRBD2; v_gene: TRBV5-4; CDR3aa: CASSDGLAGGRGTDTQYF; CDR3nt: TGTGCCAGCAGCGATGGACTAGCGGGGGGGCGGGGTACAGATACGCAGTATTTT
j_gene: TRBJ2-1; abundance: -; d_gene: -; v_gene: TRBV9; CDR3aa: CASSASQGNEQFF; CDR3nt: TGTGCCAGCAGCGCCAGTCAGGGCAATGAGCAGTTCTTC
j_gene: TRBJ1-2; abundance: -; d_gene: -; v_gene: TRBV28; CDR3aa: CASSFPGERYGYTF; CDR3nt: TGTGCCAGCAGTTTTCCAGGGGAGAGGTATGGCTACACCTTC
j_gene: TRBJ2-7; abundance: many; d_gene: -; v_gene: TRBV4-2; CDR3aa: CASSQDRGSLYEQYF; CDR3nt: TGTGCCAGCAGCCAAGATCGAGGTAGCCTCTACGAGCAGTACTTC
j_gene: TRBJ1-2; abundance: few; d_gene: TRBD1; v_gene: TRBV7-8; CDR3aa: CASSSEPGQGARGYTF; CDR3nt: TGTGCCAGCAGTTCAGAGCCTGGACAGGGGGCGCGAGGCTACACCTTC
j_gene: TRBJ2-7; abundance: -; d_gene: -; v_gene: TRBV4-1; CDR3aa: CASSPYYTGYEQYF; CDR3nt: TGCGCCAGCAGCCCCTACTACACGGGCTACGAGCAGTACTTC
j_gene: TRBJ2-7; abundance: -; d_gene: TRBD1; v_gene: TRBV5-4; CDR3aa: CASSLGTGEPYEQYF; CDR3nt: TGTGCCAGCAGCTTGGGGACAGGCGAACCCTACGAGCAGTACTTC
j_gene: TRBJ1-1; abundance: -; d_gene: -; v_gene: TRBV27; CDR3aa: CASSRVPIRRTEAFF; CDR3nt: TGTGCCAGCAGTCGAGTACCGATAAGGAGGACTGAAGCTTTCTTT
j_gene: TRBJ2-7; abundance: -; d_gene: TRBD2; v_gene: TRBV2; CDR3aa: CARSPLGGRAIGEQYF; CDR3nt: TGTGCCAGATCCCCCCTTGGTGGGAGGGCCATCGGTGAGCAGTACTTC
j_gene: TRBJ1-1; abundance: -; d_gene: -; v_gene: TRBV5-4; CDR3aa: CASSFSKGMNTEAFF; CDR3nt: TGTGCCAGCAGCTTTTCGAAAGGAATGAACACTGAAGCTTTCTTT
j_gene: TRBJ2-3; abundance: -; d_gene: TRBD2; v_gene: TRBV5-4; CDR3aa: CASSLGLAGVSDTQYF; CDR3nt: TGTGCCAGCAGCTTGGGACTAGCGGGAGTATCAGATACGCAGTATTTT
j_gene: TRBJ2-3; abundance: -; d_gene: -; v_gene: TRBV28; CDR3aa: CASILPGLPDTQYF; CDR3nt: TGTGCCAGCATCCTGCCGGGACTTCCCGATACGCAGTATTTT
j_gene: TRBJ2-1; abundance: few; d_gene: -; v_gene: TRBV13; CDR3aa: CASSLVSGAKGEQFF; CDR3nt: TGTGCCAGCAGCTTAGTTTCAGGGGCCAAAGGTGAGCAGTTCTTC
j_gene: TRBJ2-5; abundance: -; d_gene: -; v_gene: TRBV7-9; CDR3aa: CASSFGIGEQETQYF; CDR3nt: TGTGCCAGCAGCTTCGGGATAGGGGAGCAAGAGACCCAGTACTTC
j_gene: TRBJ2-7; abundance: -; d_gene: -; v_gene: TRBV6-5; CDR3aa: CASTSNPGASYEQYF; CDR3nt: TGTGCCAGCACCTCCAACCCGGGAGCCTCCTACGAGCAGTACTTC
j_gene: TRBJ2-7; abundance: -; d_gene: -; v_gene: TRBV14; CDR3aa: CASSQDWSSYEQYF; CDR3nt: TGTGCCAGCAGCCAAGATTGGAGCTCCTACGAGCAGTACTTC
j_gene: TRBJ1-2; abundance: -; d_gene: -; v_gene: TRBV7-3; CDR3aa: CASSLTGGEPLHGYTF; CDR3nt: TGTGCCAGCAGCTTAACGGGAGGGGAGCCCCTCCATGGCTACACCTTC
j_gene: TRBJ2-7; abundance: -; d_gene: -; v_gene: TRBV6-5; CDR3aa: CASSYSMAGEQYF; CDR3nt: TGTGCCAGCAGTTACTCGATGGCGGGCGAGCAGTACTTC
j_gene: TRBJ2-7; abundance: -; d_gene: TRBD2; v_gene: TRBV2; CDR3aa: CASSGSSGYEQYF; CDR3nt: TGTGCCAGCAGTGGGTCTAGCGGCTACGAGCAGTACTTC
j_gene: TRBJ1-5; abundance: -; d_gene: -; v_gene: TRBV6-5; CDR3aa: CASSPGQIQPQHF; CDR3nt: TGTGCCAGCAGTCCAGGACAGATACAGCCCCAGCATTTT
j_gene: TRBJ1-2; abundance: -; d_gene: -; v_gene: TRBV19; CDR3aa: CASSIGSNYGYTF; CDR3nt: TGTGCCAGTAGTATCGGCAGCAACTATGGCTACACCTTC
j_gene: TRBJ1-1; abundance: -; d_gene: TRBD1; v_gene: TRBV5-1; CDR3aa: CASSYQGGTEAFF; CDR3nt: TGCGCCAGCAGCTATCAGGGGGGCACTGAAGCTTTCTTT
j_gene: TRBJ1-2; abundance: -; d_gene: -; v_gene: TRBV10-3; CDR3aa: CAISESEGGAQTNGYTF; CDR3nt: TGTGCCATCAGTGAGTCGGAGGGGGGGGCGCAAACAAATGGCTACACCTTC
j_gene: TRBJ2-7; abundance: once; d_gene: -; v_gene: TRBV6-1; CDR3aa: CASRASAYEQYF; CDR3nt: TGTGCCAGCCGGGCCTCGGCCTACGAGCAGTACTTC
j_gene: TRBJ1-5; abundance: -; d_gene: -; v_gene: TRBV5-8; CDR3aa: CASSLEPNQPQHF; CDR3nt: TGTGCCAGCAGCTTGGAGCCTAATCAGCCCCAGCATTTT